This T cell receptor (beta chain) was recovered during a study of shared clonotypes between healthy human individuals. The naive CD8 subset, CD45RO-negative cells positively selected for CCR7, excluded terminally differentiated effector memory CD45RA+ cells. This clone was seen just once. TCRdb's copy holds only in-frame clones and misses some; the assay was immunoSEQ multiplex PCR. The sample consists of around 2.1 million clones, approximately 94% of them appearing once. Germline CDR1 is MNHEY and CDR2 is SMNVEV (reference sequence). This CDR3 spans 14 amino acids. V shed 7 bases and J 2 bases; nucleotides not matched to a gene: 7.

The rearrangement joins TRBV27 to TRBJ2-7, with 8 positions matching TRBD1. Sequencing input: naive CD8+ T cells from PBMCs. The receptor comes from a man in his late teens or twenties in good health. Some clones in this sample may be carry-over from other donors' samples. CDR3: CASNDRGPTYEQYF. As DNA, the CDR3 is TGTGCCAGCAACGACAGGGGTCCCACCTACGAGCAGTACTTC.